This T cell receptor (beta chain) came from a study of metastatic and nonmetastatic thyroid tumors. TCRdb reassembled clones from the PCR reads with MiXCR. The sample holds some 64,000 clones, roughly 4% seen once. This clone was picked up many times. Every patient underwent thyroid surgery untreated. V was clipped by 0 bases and J by 0 bases, with 27 bases between them. This CDR3 region has 21 residues. This TCR was recovered from a female donor with papillary thyroid cancer or a benign thyroid nodule (not recorded which). Some clones in this sample may be carry-over from other donors' samples. J is TRBJ2-7 and V is TRBV12-3 or TRBV12-4; D tentatively reads TRBD1 or TRBD2 (6 bases each). The sample was blood. The CDR3 protein is CASSLAGWAGPWGAGSYEQYF. The CDR3 DNA reads TGTGCCAGCAGTTTAGCGGGTTGGGCTGGCCCATGGGGGGCGGGCTCCTACGAGCAGTACTTC.